These 24 T cell receptor beta chains were sequenced from one sample in a study of T cell responses to AZD1222 COVID-19 vaccine (dated by TCRdb to about 2021). The label giving this sample's time point can be read as: baseline before first vaccination. Library preparation was by the immunoSEQ multiplex PCR assay. Entries here come from immuneACCESS through TCRdb and include only in-frame sequences with V and J called. Some clones fail to appear in such tables; in the studies checked, an unresolved V gene covers under half of the shortfall, and the cause of the remainder is unknown. The sample table holds 150,000 to 200,000 clones, of which 85% to 95% were seen once. The ten largest clones capture around 4% of the sample. Specimen: peripheral blood, collected on day 0 of AZD1222 vaccination. All receptors come from an adult in good health.

The chain joins TRBV4-1 to TRBJ2-3; perhaps TRBD2 as D (5 bases). V was cut by 3 bases and J by 5 bases, with 9 bases left in between. The CDR3 has 13 amino acids. Germline V gives CDR1 MGHRA, CDR2 YSYEKL. The CDR3 loop is CASSHVGGDTQYF. Here the CDR3 DNA reads TGCGCCAGCAGCCATGTAGGAGGAGATACGCAGTATTTT.

V gene TRBV2 combines with J gene TRBJ1-1; D ambiguous. CDR3 length equals 16 residues. V was shortened by 7 bases and J by 0 bases, with 18 bases between the two germline ends. Germline CDR1 reads SNHLY; CDR2 reads FYNNEI. The CDR3: CASKDRASLMNTEAFF. The DNA of the CDR3 is TGTGCCAGCAAGGACCGCGCCTCCCTAATGAACACTGAAGCTTTCTTT.

V and J are TRBV19 and TRBJ1-1; the match to TRBD1 covers 7 bases. The CDR3 sequence is 11 residues long. From germline, CDR1 is LNHDA and CDR2 SQIVND (reference sequence). With V trimmed by 9 bases and J by 5 bases, 3 bases remained unmatched. The CDR3 DNA reads TGTGCCAGCAGGGGGAGGACTGAAGCTTTCTTT. It yields the protein CASRGRTEAFF.

The chain recombines TRBV19 with TRBJ1-2; D is possibly TRBD1 (5 bases). Germline lookup yields CDR1 LNHDA and CDR2 SQIVND (reference sequence). Trimming removed 5 bases from V and 8 bases from J, with 15 bases in between. This CDR3 spans 13 amino acids. This chain's CDR3 is CASSGTEAEGYTF. The CDR3 region has the DNA TGTGCCAGTAGTGGGACCGAGGCCGAGGGCTACACCTTC.

In its sample, this clone was seen once. The sample holds other DNA sequences that translate to the same CDR3. The DNA of the CDR3 is TGTGCCAGCAGCAGGGGGGACAATCAGCCCCAGCATTTT. Its translation: CASSRGDNQPQHF. This chain uses TRBV6-5 with TRBJ1-5; 7 bases align to TRBD1. J was trimmed by 3 bases and V by 6 bases; bases with no gene match: 2. CDR3 length equals 13 residues. Germline V CDR1 and CDR2: MNHEY, SVGAGI.

The chain uses TRBV7-2 and TRBJ2-7, with TRBD2 as a possible D gene (6 bases). From germline, CDR1 is SGHTA and CDR2 FQGNSA. V dropped 1 base and J dropped 0 bases, with 7 bases sitting between them. The CDR3 extends over 14 amino acids. This CDR3 is CASSLGLVSYEQYF. The CDR3 region has the DNA TGTGCCAGCAGCTTAGGACTAGTCTCCTACGAGCAGTACTTC.

This chain links TRBV14 with TRBJ2-5; a weak D match, TRBD2 (6 bases). The CDR3 has 16 amino acids. The V and J ends lost 2 bases and 2 bases respectively, with 15 bases between them. Per germline, CDR1 SGHDN and CDR2 FVKESK. The CDR3: CASSQPRLGLQETQYF. CDR3 DNA sequence: TGTGCCAGCAGCCAACCCCGACTAGGTTTACAAGAGACCCAGTACTTC.

The rearrangement uses TRBV20-1 and TRBJ2-7; D perhaps matches TRBD2 (6 bases). Germline CDR1 and CDR2: DFQATT and SNEGSKA (reference sequence). V was cut by 2 bases and J by 4 bases, with 6 bases left in between. There are 11 residues in the CDR3. CDR3 DNA: TGCAGTGCTAGACTAGCGTACGAGCAGTACTTC. Translation: CSARLAYEQYF.

The CDR3 loop reads CASSFPSTTNEKLFF. The CDR3 region has the DNA TGTGCCAGCAGCTTTCCAAGCACAACTAATGAAAAACTGTTTTTT. V is TRBV7-9 and J is TRBJ1-4; no definite D call. V was cut by 3 bases and J by 0 bases, with 8 bases left in between. This CDR3 is built from 15 residues. Looked up from germline, CDR1 is SEHNR and CDR2 is FQNEAQ (reference sequence).

This chain connects TRBV5-1 to TRBJ2-1; 8 nucleotides line up with TRBD2. Germline CDR1 is SGHRS and CDR2 is YFSETQ. The trim removed 4 bases at V and 8 bases at J, leaving 17 bases unmatched. The CDR3 runs to 17 residues. The CDR3 DNA follows: TGCGCCAGCAGCCTGGGACTAGTGTTGGGGGCAGGCGATGAGCAGTTCTTC. It codes for CASSLGLVLGAGDEQFF.

The chain couples TRBV5-5 to TRBJ1-3; TRBD1 might be the D (5 bases). Germline V gives CDR1 SGHKS, CDR2 YYEKEE (reference sequence). The CDR3 is 17 amino acids. V was trimmed by 0 bases and J by 0 bases, leaving 13 bases between them. DNA for the CDR3: TGTGCCAGCAGCTTGGCGTTTGGTGACAGCTCTGGAAACACCATATATTTT. As protein: CASSLAFGDSSGNTIYF.

This clone was picked up one time. The gene calls are TRBV3-1 (or the pseudogene TRBV3-2) and TRBJ2-2; 9 bases map to TRBD2. J was trimmed by 6 bases and V by 4 bases; bases with no gene match: 6. Germline CDR1 reads LGHDT; CDR2 reads YNNKEL (reference sequence). This CDR3 comprises 15 residues. The CDR3 sequence: CASSRVAGGAGELFF. The CDR3 nucleotides are TGTGCCAGCAGCCGGGTGGCGGGGGGGGCCGGGGAGCTGTTTTTT.

J is TRBJ2-5 and V is TRBV6-6, with TRBD2 matching 10 bases. Per the germline V gene, CDR1 is MNHNY and CDR2 is SVGAGI (reference sequence). V shed 7 bases and J 1 base; nucleotides not matched to a gene: 3. There are 14 residues in the CDR3. The CDR3 loop reads CASNSGGPQETQYF. The CDR3 nucleotides read TGTGCCAGCAATAGCGGGGGGCCCCAAGAGACCCAGTACTTC.

The CDR3 sequence: CASSFRSSGGPFFIGEQFF. In nucleotides, the CDR3 is TGCGCCAGCAGCTTTCGGTCTAGCGGGGGCCCTTTTTTTATCGGTGAGCAGTTCTTC. V and J are TRBV5-1 and TRBJ2-1, with TRBD2 matching over 10 bases. Germline V gene sequence: CDR1 SGHRS, CDR2 YFSETQ. This CDR3 region has 19 residues. The J segment lost 9 bases and the V segment lost 2 bases, leaving 20 bases of the junction unmatched.

To note about this clone: The same CDR3 also results from other DNA sequences found in this sample. The chain joins TRBV12-3 or TRBV12-4 to TRBJ1-2; D remains ambiguous. The length of the CDR3 is 13 residues. Trimming stripped 2 bases from V and 2 bases from J, with 6 bases between. For the CDR3, the DNA is TGTGCCAGCAGTTTAACAGAGAACTATGGCTACACCTTC. It yields the protein CASSLTENYGYTF.

The rearrangement links TRBV2 to TRBJ2-5, with D possibly being TRBD2 (6 bases). The CDR3 covers 13 residues. Germline CDR1 reads SNHLY; CDR2 reads FYNNEI. Trimming removed 10 bases at V and 2 bases at J, with 14 bases between. CDR3 bases: TGTGCCATAGCAGTGGGACTTCAAGAGACCCAGTACTTC. Translated, it gives CAIAVGLQETQYF.

The rearrangement joins TRBV6-5 to TRBJ2-1, with 7 bases aligning to TRBD2. Germline trimming cut 4 bases from V and 6 bases from J; bases unmatched to any gene: 6. The CDR3 sequence is 14 residues long. Germline loops: CDR1 MNHEY, CDR2 SVGAGI. The CDR3 nucleotides read TGTGCCAGCAGTTGGGGGGGTTTTTCCAATGAGCAGTTCTTC. As protein: CASSWGGFSNEQFF.

The rearrangement joins TRBV19 to TRBJ1-1; 9 bases match TRBD1. The CDR3 runs to 13 residues. V shed 3 bases and J 10 bases; nucleotides not matched to a gene: 6. Germline CDR1 reads LNHDA; CDR2 reads SQIVND (reference sequence). The chain's CDR3 is CASSIPGTGRAFF. CDR3 nucleotide sequence: TGTGCCAGTAGTATTCCCGGGACAGGGAGAGCTTTCTTT.

This chain connects TRBV12-3 or TRBV12-4 to TRBJ2-1; D uncertain. The CDR3 extends over 13 amino acids. The ends were cut back, 3 bases at V and 10 bases at J, with 13 bases in the middle. The CDR3 nucleotides are TGTGCCAGCAGTTTGGGCCCCGGACGGGAGCAGTTCTTC. Protein product: CASSLGPGREQFF.

The rearrangement joins TRBV19 to TRBJ2-2; D unresolved. The CDR3 has 10 amino acids. The V gene's germline CDR1 is LNHDA and CDR2 SQIVND (reference sequence). With 4 bases removed from V and 7 bases from J, the gap between germline ends came to 1 base. This CDR3 is CASSNGELFF. The CDR3 DNA reads as TGTGCCAGTAGTAACGGGGAGCTGTTTTTT.

The chain employs TRBV18 and TRBJ1-5, with D unresolved. This CDR3 contains 14 residues. Germline values: CDR1 KGHSH, CDR2 LQKENI. The V end lost 4 bases, the J end lost 8 bases, and 15 bases lay between the germline ends. CDR3 sequence (DNA): TGTGCCAGCTCACGTGGCCGGCTCGCAGAGCCCCAGCATTTT. Protein: CASSRGRLAEPQHF.

The V call is TRBV27, the J call TRBJ2-3; D perhaps matches TRBD1 (6 bases). The V and J ends lost 8 bases and 2 bases respectively, with 17 bases between them. This CDR3 spans 15 amino acids. Germline CDR1 MNHEY, CDR2 SMNVEV (reference sequence). As DNA, the CDR3 is TGTGCCAGCCGGTTCGAACAGGGATTCACAGATACGCAGTATTTT. Translating it yields CASRFEQGFTDTQYF.

The chain links TRBV5-6 to TRBJ1-4; D remains unclear. With 0 bases removed from V and 3 bases from J, the gap between germline ends came to 9 bases. CDR1 and CDR2 (germline): SGHDT, YYEEEE. The CDR3 totals 15 residues. CDR3 sequence reads: CASSLVYGPNEKLFF. CDR3 coding DNA: TGTGCCAGCAGCTTGGTCTATGGGCCTAATGAAAAACTGTTTTTT.

In DNA form, the CDR3 reads TGTGGCTCGGGTAACCATAATTCACCCCTCCACTTT. Translation gives CGSGNHNSPLHF. V gene TRBV6-5 combines with J gene TRBJ1-6, with D unclear. The CDR3 has 12 residues. CDR1 MNHEY and CDR2 SVGAGI come from the germline V gene.